These T cell receptor beta chains were read from a single sample in a study of T-cell reconstitution after alpha-beta-depleted transplantation in children. From the PCR reads, TCRdb called clonotypes with MiXCR, one entry per CDR3 protein. This table has a few hundred thousand distinct CDR3 sequences, 20% to 30% appearing once. This sample comprised PBMCs, mostly from graft donor cells, obtained 360 days after TCRalphabeta/CD19-depleted stem cell transplant. The receptors were sampled from a female patient aged 2-15 years who had a stem cell transplant for congenital amegakaryocytic thrombocytopenia, so the T cells may come from the graft donor. Each CDR3 is given with its conserved first and last residue. The D gene is left open where the match is weak. The size of a clone is reported for some rows only, either as once, few or many, or as a class for expanded clones.

>TRBD2|once|TRBJ2-7|TRBV14
TGTGCCAGCAGCCCCCTACTAGCGGGGCCTAGAGAGCAGTACTTC
CASSPLLAGPREQYF
>TRBD2|many|TRBJ2-2|TRBV3-1
TGTGCCAGCAGCCTAGCGGGAGGCTCCGGGGAGCTGTTTTTT
CASSLAGGSGELFF
>.|many|TRBJ2-5|TRBV12-3/TRBV12-4
TGTGCCAGCAGTTTGGTGGTTGGCAGGGGCGAAGAGACCCAGTACTTC
CASSLVVGRGEETQYF
>TRBD2|.|TRBJ2-3|TRBV29-1
TGCAGCGTTGACAATCTGGAGACTAGCGGGACAGTAGATACGCAGTATTTT
CSVDNLETSGTVDTQYF
>.|few|TRBJ1-1|TRBV4-3
TGCGCCAGCAGCCTTAATTATTGGCGGGGGGCAACTGAAGCTTTCTTT
CASSLNYWRGATEAFF
>.|.|TRBJ1-6|TRBV21-1
TGTGCCAGCAGCAAAGGGGGACAGGGGGCAAATTCACCCCTCCACTTT
CASSKGGQGANSPLHF
>TRBD2|.|TRBJ2-1|TRBV6-5
TGTGCCAGCAGTTATACTAGCGGGAGCAACAATGAGCAGTTCTTC
CASSYTSGSNNEQFF
>.|.|TRBJ2-3|TRBV5-1
TGCGCCAGCAGCACCACCCCGGGAGGAGGGGGGGATACGCAGTATTTT
CASSTTPGGGGDTQYF
>.|.|TRBJ1-6|TRBV5-1
TGCGCCAGCAGCTTGGACACGGGACTGATGAATAATTCACCCCTCCACTTT
CASSLDTGLMNNSPLHF
>.|few|TRBJ2-2|TRBV6-1
TGTGCCAGCAGTCGGAGGGAAAACACCGGGGAGCTGTTTTTT
CASSRRENTGELFF
>TRBD2|.|TRBJ2-1|TRBV15
TGTGCCACCAGCGGTGCTAGCGGGAAAAACTACAATGAGCAGTTCTTC
CATSGASGKNYNEQFF
>TRBD1|.|TRBJ2-5|TRBV4-1
TGCGCCAGCAGCCACAGCCCTAGGACAGGGTACCAAGAGACCCAGTACTTC
CASSHSPRTGYQETQYF
>.|few|TRBJ2-3|TRBV5-1
TGCGCCAGCAGCTTTTTAGGGCAAGATACGCAGTATTTT
CASSFLGQDTQYF
>TRBD1|.|TRBJ1-1|TRBV29-1
TGCAGCGGCGGTGGCAGGGGGCTCGCTGAAGCTTTCTTT
CSGGGRGLAEAFF
>.|.|TRBJ2-1|TRBV7-9
TGTGCCAGCAGCTTACGCTCCCCCTACAATGAGCAGTTCTTC
CASSLRSPYNEQFF